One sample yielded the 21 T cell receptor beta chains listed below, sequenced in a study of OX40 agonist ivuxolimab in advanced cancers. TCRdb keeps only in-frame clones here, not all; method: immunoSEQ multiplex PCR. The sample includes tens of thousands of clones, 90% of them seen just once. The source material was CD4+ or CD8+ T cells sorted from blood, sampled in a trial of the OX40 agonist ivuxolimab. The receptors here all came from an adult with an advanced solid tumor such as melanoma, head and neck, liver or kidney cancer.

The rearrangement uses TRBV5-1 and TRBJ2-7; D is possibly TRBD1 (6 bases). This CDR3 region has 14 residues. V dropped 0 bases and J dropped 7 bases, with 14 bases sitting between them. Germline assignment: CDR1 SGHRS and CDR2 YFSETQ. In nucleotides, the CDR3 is TGCGCCAGCAGCTTGGTCGCAGGGGTTAAAGAGCAGTACTTC. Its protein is CASSLVAGVKEQYF.

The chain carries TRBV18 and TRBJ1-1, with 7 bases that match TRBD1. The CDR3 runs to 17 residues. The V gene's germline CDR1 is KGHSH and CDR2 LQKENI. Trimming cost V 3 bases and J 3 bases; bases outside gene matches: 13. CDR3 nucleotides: TGTGCCAGCTCACCTAAGGACAGGTCAATAAGGGACACTGAAGCTTTCTTT. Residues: CASSPKDRSIRDTEAFF.

The CDR3 DNA reads as TGCGCCAGCAGTCACCCTCCGGGACAGTACGGCAATGAGCAGTTCTTC. Amino acids: CASSHPPGQYGNEQFF. The chain couples TRBV5-1 to TRBJ2-1; 7 nucleotides agree with TRBD1. This CDR3 comprises 16 residues. V dropped 5 bases and J dropped 6; count of bases not matched to a gene: 14. The V gene's germline CDR1 is SGHRS and CDR2 YFSETQ.

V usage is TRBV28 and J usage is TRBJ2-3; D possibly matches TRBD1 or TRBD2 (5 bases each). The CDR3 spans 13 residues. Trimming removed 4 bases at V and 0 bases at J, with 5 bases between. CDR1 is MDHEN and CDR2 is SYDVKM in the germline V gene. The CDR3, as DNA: TGTGCCAGCAGTTGGGACAGCACAGATACGCAGTATTTT. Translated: CASSWDSTDTQYF. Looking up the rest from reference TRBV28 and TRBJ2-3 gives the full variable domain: DVKVTQSSRYLVKRTGEKVFLECVQDMDHENMFWYRQDPGLGLRLIYFSYDVKMKEKGDIPEGYSVSREKKERFSLILESASTNQTSMYLCASSWDSTDTQYFGPGTRLTVL.

CDR3 sequence reads: CASSTGTGGSYEQYF. The CDR3, as DNA: TGTGCCAGTAGCACCGGGACAGGGGGCTCCTACGAGCAGTACTTC. The chain has TRBV19 and TRBJ2-7, with 11 bases aligning to TRBD1. Trimming at V came to 6 bases and at J to 0 bases, leaving 4 bases not matched to a gene. This CDR3 has 15 residues. Germline lookup yields CDR1 LNHDA and CDR2 SQIVND (reference sequence).

This chain's CDR3 is CASSQDRASFREQYF. The DNA of the CDR3 is TGTGCCAGCAGCCAAGATAGAGCTAGCTTCCGCGAGCAGTACTTC. The chain has TRBV14 and TRBJ2-7, with a weak D call TRBD2 (5 bases). This CDR3 has 15 residues. Germline V gives CDR1 SGHDN, CDR2 FVKESK. Trimming left V 0 bases short and J 6 bases short, with 15 bases between.

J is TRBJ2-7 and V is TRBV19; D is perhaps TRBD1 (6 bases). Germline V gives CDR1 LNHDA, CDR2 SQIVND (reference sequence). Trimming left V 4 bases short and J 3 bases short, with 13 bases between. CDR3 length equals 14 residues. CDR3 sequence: CASSSQGSGYEQYF. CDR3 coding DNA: TGTGCCAGTAGTAGCCAGGGGTCCGGCTACGAGCAGTACTTC.

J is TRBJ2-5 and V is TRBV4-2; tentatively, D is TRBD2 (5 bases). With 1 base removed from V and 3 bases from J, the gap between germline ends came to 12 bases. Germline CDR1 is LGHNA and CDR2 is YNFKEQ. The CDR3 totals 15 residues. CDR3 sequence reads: CASSQGPGSEETQYF. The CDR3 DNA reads TGTGCCAGCAGCCAAGGACCGGGATCGGAAGAGACCCAGTACTTC.

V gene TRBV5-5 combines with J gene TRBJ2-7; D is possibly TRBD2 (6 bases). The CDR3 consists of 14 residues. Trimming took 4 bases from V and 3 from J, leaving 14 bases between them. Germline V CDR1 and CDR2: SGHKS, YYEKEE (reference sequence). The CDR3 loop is CASSKRTEGYEQYF. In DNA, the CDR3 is TGTGCCAGCAGCAAAAGGACGGAGGGCTACGAGCAGTACTTC.

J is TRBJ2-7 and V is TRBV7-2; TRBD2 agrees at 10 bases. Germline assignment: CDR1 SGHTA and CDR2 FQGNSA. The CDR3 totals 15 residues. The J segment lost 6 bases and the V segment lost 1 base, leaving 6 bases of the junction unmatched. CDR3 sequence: CASSLVLLAGGEQYF. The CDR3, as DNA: TGTGCCAGCAGCTTAGTGTTGTTAGCGGGGGGCGAGCAGTACTTC.

The DNA of the CDR3 is TGTGCCAGCAGTGAAACCTCGGGACTAGCGGGGGGGTACGAGCAGTACTTC. Translating it yields CASSETSGLAGGYEQYF. The chain carries TRBV6-1 and TRBJ2-7; the match to TRBD2 covers 16 bases. Germline V gene data show CDR1 as MNHNS and CDR2 as SASEGT. The CDR3 totals 17 residues. J lost 4 bases, V lost 2 bases, and 5 bases had no gene match.

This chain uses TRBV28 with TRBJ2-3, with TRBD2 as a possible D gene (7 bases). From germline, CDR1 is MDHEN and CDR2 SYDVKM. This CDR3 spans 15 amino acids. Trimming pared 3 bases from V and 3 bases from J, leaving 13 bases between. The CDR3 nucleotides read TGTGCCAGCAGTTTTGTCAGGGGAGGGACAGATACGCAGTATTTT. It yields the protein CASSFVRGGTDTQYF. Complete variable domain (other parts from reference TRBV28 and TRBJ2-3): DVKVTQSSRYLVKRTGEKVFLECVQDMDHENMFWYRQDPGLGLRLIYFSYDVKMKEKGDIPEGYSVSREKKERFSLILESASTNQTSMYLCASSFVRGGTDTQYFGPGTRLTVL.

The CDR3: CASSLTHNEQFF. In nucleotides, the CDR3 is TGTGCCAGCAGCTTAACCCACAATGAGCAGTTCTTC. V and J are TRBV11-2 and TRBJ2-1; D gene ambiguous. Germline V gives CDR1 SGHAT, CDR2 FQNNGV. This CDR3 is 12 amino acids long. With 2 bases removed from V and 5 bases from J, the gap between germline ends came to 4 bases.

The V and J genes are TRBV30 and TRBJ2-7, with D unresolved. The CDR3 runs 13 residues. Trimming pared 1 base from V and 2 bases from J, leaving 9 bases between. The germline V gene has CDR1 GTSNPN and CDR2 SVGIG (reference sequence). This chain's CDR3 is CAWSGTLAYEQYF. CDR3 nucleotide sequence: TGTGCCTGGAGTGGGACGCTGGCCTACGAGCAGTACTTC.

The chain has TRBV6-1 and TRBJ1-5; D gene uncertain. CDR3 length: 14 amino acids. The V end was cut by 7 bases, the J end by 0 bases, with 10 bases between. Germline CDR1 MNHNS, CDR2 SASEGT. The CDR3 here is CASILSGSNQPQHF. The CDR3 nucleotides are TGTGCCAGCATCCTGAGTGGTAGCAATCAGCCCCAGCATTTT.

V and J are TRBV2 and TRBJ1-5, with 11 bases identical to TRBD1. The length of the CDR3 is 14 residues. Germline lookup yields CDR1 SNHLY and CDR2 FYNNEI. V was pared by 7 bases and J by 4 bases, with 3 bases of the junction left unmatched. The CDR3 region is CASTGQGANQPQHF. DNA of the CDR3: TGTGCCAGCACAGGACAGGGGGCGAATCAGCCCCAGCATTTT.

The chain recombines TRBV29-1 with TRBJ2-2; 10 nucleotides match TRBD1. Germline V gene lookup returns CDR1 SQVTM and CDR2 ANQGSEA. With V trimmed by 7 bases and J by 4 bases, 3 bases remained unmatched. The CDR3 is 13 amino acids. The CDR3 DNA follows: TGCAGCGGGGGACAGGGGTTCACCGGGGAGCTGTTTTTT. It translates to CSGGQGFTGELFF.

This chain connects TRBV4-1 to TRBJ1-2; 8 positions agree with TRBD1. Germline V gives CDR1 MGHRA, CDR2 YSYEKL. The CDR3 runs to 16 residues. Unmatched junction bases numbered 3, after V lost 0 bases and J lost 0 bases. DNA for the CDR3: TGCGCCAGCAGCCAAGATCCGGGACAGGCTAACTATGGCTACACCTTC. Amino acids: CASSQDPGQANYGYTF.

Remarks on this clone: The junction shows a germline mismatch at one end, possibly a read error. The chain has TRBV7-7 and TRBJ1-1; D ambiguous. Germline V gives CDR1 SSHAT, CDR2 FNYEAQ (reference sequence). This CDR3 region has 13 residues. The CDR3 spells CASSLEQNTEAFF. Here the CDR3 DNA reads TGTGCTAGCAGCTTAGAACAGAACACTGAAGCTTTCTTT.

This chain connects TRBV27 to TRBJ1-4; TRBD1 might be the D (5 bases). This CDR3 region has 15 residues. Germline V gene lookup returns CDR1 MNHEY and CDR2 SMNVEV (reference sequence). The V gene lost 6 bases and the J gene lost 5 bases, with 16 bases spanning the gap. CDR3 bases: TGTGCCAGCAGAACCAGGGAGAGGATAAATGAAAAACTGTTTTTT. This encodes CASRTRERINEKLFF.

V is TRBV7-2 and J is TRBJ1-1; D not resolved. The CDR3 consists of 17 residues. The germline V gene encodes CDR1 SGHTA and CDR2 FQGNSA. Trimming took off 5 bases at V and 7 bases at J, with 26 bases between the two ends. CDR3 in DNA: TGTGCCAGCAGCCTCCTAGGTGGAGGCGGTTTCAAGTATGAAGCTTTCTTT. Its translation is CASSLLGGGGFKYEAFF.